The 9 T cell receptor beta chains listed next were all sequenced from one sample in a study of pediatric ulcerative colitis. TCRdb's table, derived via immunoSEQ multiplex PCR, lists solely in-frame clones and lacks some. The table has 55,000 to 65,000 clones, just over 75% seen once. The source material was blood. The receptors here all came from a boy aged 5-17 years with moderate ulcerative colitis.

CDR3 DNA: TGCGCCAGCAGCTTCGGGACAGCTAATGAAAAACTGTTTTTT. Translated: CASSFGTANEKLFF. The V gene is TRBV5-1, the J gene TRBJ1-4, with TRBD1 matching 7 bases. The germline V gene has CDR1 SGHRS and CDR2 YFSETQ. The length of the CDR3 is 14 residues. With V trimmed by 2 bases and J by 3 bases, 1 base remained unmatched.

The rearrangement joins TRBV9 to TRBJ2-2, with D possibly TRBD1 on 5 matching bases. There are 17 residues in the CDR3. V gave up 0 bases and J gave up 2 bases, with 14 bases separating them. Germline V CDR1 and CDR2: SGDLS, YYNGEE. The CDR3 region has the DNA TGTGCCAGCAGCGTAGCTGGGGCAGGAAGAAACACCGGGGAGCTGTTTTTT. It specifies CASSVAGAGRNTGELFF.

This chain connects TRBV6-4 to TRBJ1-2; TRBD1 matches 10 bases. Unmatched junction bases numbered 3, after V lost 6 bases and J lost 8 bases. This CDR3 has 12 amino acids. Germline CDR1 reads MRHNA; CDR2 reads SNTAGT. CDR3 DNA sequence: TGTGCCAGCAGGGGACAGGGGAGCGGCTACACCTTC. It codes for CASRGQGSGYTF.

The V call is TRBV19, the J call TRBJ2-1, with D perhaps being TRBD1 or TRBD2 (6 bases each). The CDR3 totals 15 residues. V was pared by 7 bases and J by 6 bases, with 19 bases between. The germline V gene encodes CDR1 LNHDA and CDR2 SQIVND (reference sequence). The CDR3 bases are TGTGCCAGTACGGGGGCTTTGGGTCCCCTCAATGAGCAGTTCTTC. It encodes CASTGALGPLNEQFF. Based on the CDR3 plus reference TRBV19 and TRBJ2-1, the full variable domain is DGGITQSPKYLFRKEGQNVTLSCEQNLNHDAMYWYRQDPGQGLRLIYYSQIVNDFQKGDIAEGYSVSREKKESFPLTVTSAQKNPTAFYLCASTGALGPLNEQFFGPGTRLTVL.

The chain uses TRBV7-9 and TRBJ2-2; tentative D call: TRBD2 (6 bases). CDR1 SEHNR and CDR2 FQNEAQ come from the germline V gene (reference sequence). The CDR3 spans 16 residues. V shed 3 bases and J shed 5 bases, with 16 bases lying between them. The CDR3 sequence is CASSLGWREGTGELFF. The CDR3, as DNA: TGTGCCAGCAGCTTGGGTTGGCGGGAAGGGACCGGGGAGCTGTTTTTT.

The rearrangement joins TRBV10-2 to TRBJ1-1; the D is unclear. V lost 8 bases to trimming and J lost 1 base, with 8 bases between them. Germline V gene data show CDR1 as WSHSY and CDR2 as SAAADI. This CDR3 region has 12 residues. CDR3: CASGLRNTEAFF. The CDR3 region has the DNA TGCGCCAGCGGGCTCAGGAACACTGAAGCTTTCTTT.

The gene calls are TRBV7-9 and TRBJ2-3; D might be TRBD1 (5 bases). The CDR3 is 15 residues long. Germline V gives CDR1 SEHNR, CDR2 FQNEAQ (reference sequence). The V end was cut by 5 bases, the J end by 0 bases, with 12 bases between. CDR3 coding DNA: TGTGCCAGCAGCCCCTGGGGCGTTAGCACAGATACGCAGTATTTT. Encoded protein: CASSPWGVSTDTQYF.

This chain links TRBV19 with TRBJ1-4; D uncertain. The germline gives CDR1 LNHDA, CDR2 SQIVND (reference sequence). Deletions cut 5 bases from V and 6 bases from J, with 10 bases between. The CDR3 runs to 13 residues. The CDR3 sequence: CASSPPPHEKLFF. The CDR3 region has the DNA TGTGCCAGTAGTCCACCCCCCCATGAAAAACTGTTTTTT.

This sequence joins TRBV7-6 and TRBJ1-1; D not resolved. The V end lost 0 bases, the J end lost 1 base, and 12 bases lay between the germline ends. The CDR3 is 16 amino acids. Per germline, CDR1 SGHVS and CDR2 FNYEAQ. CDR3 bases: TGTGCCAGCAGCTTAGCGCAACACCCAGGGAACACTGAAGCTTTCTTT. It specifies CASSLAQHPGNTEAFF.